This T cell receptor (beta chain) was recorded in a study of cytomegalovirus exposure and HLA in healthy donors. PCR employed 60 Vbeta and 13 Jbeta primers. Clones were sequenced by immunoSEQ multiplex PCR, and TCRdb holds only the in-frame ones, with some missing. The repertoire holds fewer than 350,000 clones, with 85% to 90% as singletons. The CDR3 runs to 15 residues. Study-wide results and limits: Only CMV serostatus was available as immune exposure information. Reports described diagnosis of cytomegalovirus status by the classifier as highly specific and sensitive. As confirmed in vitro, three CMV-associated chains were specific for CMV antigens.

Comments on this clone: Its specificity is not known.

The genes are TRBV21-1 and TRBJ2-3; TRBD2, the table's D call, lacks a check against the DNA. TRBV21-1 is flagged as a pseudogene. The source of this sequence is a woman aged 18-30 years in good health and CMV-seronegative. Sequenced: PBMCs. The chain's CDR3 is CASPTGLAGGGTQYF. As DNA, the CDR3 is TGTGCCAGCCCAACCGGACTAGCGGGGGGCGGTACGCAGTATTTT.